The source of this T cell receptor (beta chain) is a study of T cells in Graves' hyperthyroidism and ophthalmopathy. Reasons for excluding patients were uncontrolled infection, other autoimmune disease, pregnancy or lactation. Used for diagnoses were clinical symptoms, serum thyroxine and TRAb, thyroid ultrasound and orbital computed tomography. Looked up from germline, CDR1 is SGHDN and CDR2 is FVKESK. V lost 4 bases to trimming and J lost 3 bases; unmatched junction nucleotides: 9. This CDR3 spans 15 amino acids. Study conclusions and caveats: Ophthalmopathy onset followed model prediction by a median around six months. Most thyroid clonotypes expanded above 0.001 were also detected in blood.

Amplified TCR beta CDR3 regions derived from RNA transcripts. When the TCR CDR3 underwent first-round RT-PCR, the HTBI primer set was used. Via MiXCR, TCRdb re-called the multiplex PCR reads, giving one row per CDR3 protein. This repertoire shows about 510,000 distinct CDR3 sequences, about 45% found once; its top ten account for about 43%. A word on this clonotype: The target antigen is unknown.

The chain is built from TRBV14 and TRBJ2-7, with TRBD1 matching 7 bases. The sample consisted of peripheral blood or thyroid tissue (not recorded which). The clonotype originates from an adult woman with Graves' disease, either hyperthyroidism or ophthalmopathy (not recorded which). The CDR3 region has the DNA TGTGCCAGCAGCCTCGACCCAGGGGGACACTACGAGCAGTACTTC. This translates into CASSLDPGGHYEQYF.